The 10 T cell receptor beta chains reported below all come from one sample, sequenced in a study of blood T cell repertoires in COVID-19. TCRdb's copy holds only in-frame clones and misses some; the assay was immunoSEQ multiplex PCR. The data hold 250,000 to 350,000 clones, with roughly 86% observed a single time. Sequenced input: peripheral blood. The receptor set was obtained from a woman aged 50 to 60 who had recovered from COVID-19.

The chain carries TRBV29-1 and TRBJ2-7; 8 bases fit TRBD1. Germline CDR1 reads SQVTM; CDR2 reads ANQGSEA. This CDR3 has 13 residues. With 4 bases clipped from V and 1 base from J, the junction kept 3 bases outside the gene matches. CDR3 DNA sequence: TGCAGCGTTGGAAGGACAGGGTCCTACGAGCAGTACTTC. Residues: CSVGRTGSYEQYF.

The rearrangement links TRBV19 to TRBJ2-7; tentatively, D is TRBD1 (6 bases). V gave up 1 base and J gave up 0 bases, with 10 bases separating them. The CDR3 contains 15 residues. In germline, CDR1 is LNHDA, CDR2 SQIVND (reference sequence). CDR3 DNA sequence: TGTGCCAGTAGTATAGTGGGGGCTCCCTCCTACGAGCAGTACTTC. Its translation is CASSIVGAPSYEQYF.

V gene TRBV27 combines with J gene TRBJ1-1; 8 positions agree with TRBD1. V trimming: 3 bases; J trimming: 7 bases; junction bases outside the gene matches: 7. The germline CDR1 and CDR2 sequences are MNHEY and SMNVEV (reference sequence). The CDR3 length is 14 residues. CDR3 loop: CASSFAGGVGEAFF. CDR3 in DNA: TGTGCCAGCAGTTTCGCAGGGGGCGTGGGTGAAGCTTTCTTT.

The rearrangement uses TRBV7-9 and TRBJ1-2; D call uncertain. CDR3 length: 14 residues. Trimming pared 5 bases from V and 4 bases from J, leaving 14 bases between. Per germline, CDR1 SEHNR and CDR2 FQNEAQ (reference sequence). The CDR3 DNA follows: TGTGCCAGCAGCGCCCTTAGACAAACCTATGGCTACACCTTC. As protein: CASSALRQTYGYTF.

This clone was seen once. V is TRBV11-2 and J is TRBJ2-7; TRBD2 aligns across 9 bases. Germline loops: CDR1 SGHAT, CDR2 FQNNGV. Germline trimming cut 4 bases from V and 1 base from J; bases unmatched to any gene: 5. This CDR3 is built from 15 residues. The chain's CDR3 is CASSSGLAFSYEQYF. The CDR3 nucleotides are TGTGCCAGCAGCTCCGGACTAGCGTTTTCCTACGAGCAGTACTTC. The full variable domain, its missing parts supplied by reference TRBV11-2 and TRBJ2-7, is EAGVAQSPRYKIIEKRQSVAFWCNPISGHATLYWYQQILGQGPKLLIQFQNNGVVDDSQLPKDRFSAERLKGVDSTLKIQPAKLEDSAVYLCASSSGLAFSYEQYFGPGTRLTVT.

This chain connects TRBV9 to TRBJ2-1; TRBD2 agrees at 8 bases. CDR1 and CDR2 (germline): SGDLS, YYNGEE. Trimming removed 3 bases from V and 3 bases from J; junction bases left unmatched: 5. The CDR3 is made up of 15 amino acids. CDR3 protein: CASSAGGPIYNEQFF. DNA of the CDR3: TGTGCCAGCAGCGCGGGAGGGCCTATCTACAATGAGCAGTTCTTC.

This chain uses TRBV10-3 with TRBJ2-5; D gene ambiguous. The CDR3 runs to 13 residues. Germline CDR1 reads ENHRY; CDR2 reads SYGVKD. Trimming took off 9 bases at V and 1 base at J, with 12 bases between the two ends. The CDR3 spells CAIGTDLQETQYF. The CDR3 DNA follows: TGTGCCATTGGTACAGACCTCCAAGAGACCCAGTACTTC.

The V gene is TRBV5-6, the J gene TRBJ2-7, with D unresolved. V lost 0 bases and J 0 bases, leaving 7 bases between the germline ends. Germline V CDR1 and CDR2: SGHDT, YYEEEE. This CDR3 comprises 14 residues. The CDR3 spells CASSLGWSSYEQYF. The CDR3 DNA sequence: TGTGCCAGCAGCTTGGGTTGGAGCTCCTACGAGCAGTACTTC.

The chain joins TRBV28 to TRBJ1-3; D unclear. V gave up 7 bases and J gave up 5 bases, with 18 bases separating them. The CDR3 totals 15 residues. CDR1 is MDHEN, CDR2 SYDVKM, per germline. The CDR3 loop reads CASNDGSLGRNTIYF. The CDR3 DNA is TGTGCCAGCAACGATGGCTCGCTCGGGAGAAACACCATATATTTT.

The chain links TRBV25-1 to TRBJ1-6; D remains unclear. There are 17 residues in the CDR3. Trimming removed 2 bases at V and 8 bases at J, with 19 bases between. Germline CDR1 reads MGHDK; CDR2 reads SYGVNS. The CDR3 DNA follows: TGTGCCAGCAGTGAACCTTCGGCCAGGTTCTACGATTCACCCCTCCACTTT. The encoded protein is CASSEPSARFYDSPLHF. Full variable domain (rest looked up from reference TRBV25-1 and TRBJ1-6): EADIYQTPRYLVIGTGKKITLECSQTMGHDKMYWYQQDPGMELHLIHYSYGVNSTEKGDLSSESTVSRIRTEHFPLTLESARPSHTSQYLCASSEPSARFYDSPLHFGNGTRLTVT.